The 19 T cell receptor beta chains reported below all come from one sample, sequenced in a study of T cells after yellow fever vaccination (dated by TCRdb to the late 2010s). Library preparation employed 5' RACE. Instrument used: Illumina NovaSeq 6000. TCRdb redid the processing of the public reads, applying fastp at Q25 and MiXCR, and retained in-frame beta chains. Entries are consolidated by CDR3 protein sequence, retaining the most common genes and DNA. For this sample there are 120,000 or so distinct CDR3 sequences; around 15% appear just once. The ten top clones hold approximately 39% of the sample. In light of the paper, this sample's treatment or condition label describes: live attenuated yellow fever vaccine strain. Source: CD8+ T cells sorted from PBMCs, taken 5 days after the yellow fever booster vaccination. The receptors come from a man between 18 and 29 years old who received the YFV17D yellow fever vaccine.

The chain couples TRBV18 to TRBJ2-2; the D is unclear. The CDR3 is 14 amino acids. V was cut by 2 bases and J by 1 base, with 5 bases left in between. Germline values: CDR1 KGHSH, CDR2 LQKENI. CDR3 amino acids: CASSPTMNTGELFF. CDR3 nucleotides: TGTGCCAGCTCACCAACTATGAACACCGGGGAGCTGTTTTTT.

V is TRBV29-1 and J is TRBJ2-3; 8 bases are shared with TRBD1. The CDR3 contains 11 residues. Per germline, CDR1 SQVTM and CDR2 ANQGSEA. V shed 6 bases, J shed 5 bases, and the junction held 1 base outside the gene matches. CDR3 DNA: TGCAGCGTGGACAGGGAAGATACGCAGTATTTT. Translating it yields CSVDREDTQYF.

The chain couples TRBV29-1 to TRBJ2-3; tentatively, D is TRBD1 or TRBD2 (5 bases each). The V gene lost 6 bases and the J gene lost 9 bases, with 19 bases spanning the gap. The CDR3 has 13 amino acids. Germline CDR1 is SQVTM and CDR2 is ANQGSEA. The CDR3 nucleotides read TGCAGCGTCCCGGGACCCGCCCCGGAGACGCAGTATTTT. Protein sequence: CSVPGPAPETQYF.

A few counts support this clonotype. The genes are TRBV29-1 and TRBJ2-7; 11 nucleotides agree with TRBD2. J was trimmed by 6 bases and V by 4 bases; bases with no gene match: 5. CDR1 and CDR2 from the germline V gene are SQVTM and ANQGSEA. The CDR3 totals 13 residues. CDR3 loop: CSVGTSGLGEQYF. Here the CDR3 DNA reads TGCAGCGTTGGGACTAGCGGGTTGGGCGAGCAGTACTTC.

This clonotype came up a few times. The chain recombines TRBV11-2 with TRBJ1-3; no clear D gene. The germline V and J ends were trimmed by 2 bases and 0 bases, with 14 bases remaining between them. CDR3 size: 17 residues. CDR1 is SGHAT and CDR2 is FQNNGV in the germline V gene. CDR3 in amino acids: CASSLSLPWSSGNTIYF. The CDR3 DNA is TGTGCCAGCAGCTTAAGTCTTCCCTGGAGCTCTGGAAACACCATATATTTT.

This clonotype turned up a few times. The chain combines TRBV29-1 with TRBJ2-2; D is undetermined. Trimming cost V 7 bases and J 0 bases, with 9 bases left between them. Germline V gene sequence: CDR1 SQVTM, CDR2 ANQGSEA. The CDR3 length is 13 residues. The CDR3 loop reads CSAVRPNTGELFF. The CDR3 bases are TGCAGCGCAGTGAGGCCGAACACCGGGGAGCTGTTTTTT.

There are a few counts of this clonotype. CDR3 bases: TGTGCCAGCAGTTACTCCGCCGGGGGGTTCGAGGAGCATCAGTACTTC. Translating gives CASSYSAGGFEEHQYF. This chain joins TRBV6-5 and TRBJ2-4, with 7 positions matching TRBD2. This CDR3 is 16 amino acids long. V lost 0 bases and J lost 12; bases outside the gene matches: 14. Germline V gives CDR1 MNHEY, CDR2 SVGAGI.

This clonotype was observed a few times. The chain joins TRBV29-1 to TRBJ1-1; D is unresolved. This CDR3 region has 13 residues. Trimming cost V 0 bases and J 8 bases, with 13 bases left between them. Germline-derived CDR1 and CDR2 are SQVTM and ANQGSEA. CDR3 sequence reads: CSVEDLAVTEAFF. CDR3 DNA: TGCAGCGTTGAAGATCTAGCAGTGACCGAAGCTTTCTTT.

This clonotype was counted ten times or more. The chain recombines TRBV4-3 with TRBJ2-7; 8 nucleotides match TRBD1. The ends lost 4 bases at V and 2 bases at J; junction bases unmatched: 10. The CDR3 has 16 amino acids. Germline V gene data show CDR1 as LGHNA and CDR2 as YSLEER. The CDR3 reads CASSLRQGRIPYEQYV. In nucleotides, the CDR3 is TGCGCCAGCAGCCTCCGACAGGGGAGAATCCCCTACGAGCAGTACGTC.

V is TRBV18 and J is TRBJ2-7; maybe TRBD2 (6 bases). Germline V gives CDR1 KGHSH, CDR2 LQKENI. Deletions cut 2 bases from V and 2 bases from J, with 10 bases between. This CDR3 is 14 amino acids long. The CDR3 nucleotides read TGTGCCAGCTCACCAAGGGGAGGCACCTACGAGCAGTACGTC. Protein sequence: CASSPRGGTYEQYV.

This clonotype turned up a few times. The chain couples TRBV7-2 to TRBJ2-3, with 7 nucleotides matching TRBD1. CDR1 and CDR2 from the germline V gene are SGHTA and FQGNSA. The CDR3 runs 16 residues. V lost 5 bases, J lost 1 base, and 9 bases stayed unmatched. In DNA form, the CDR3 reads TGTGCCAGCAGCCGCGACAGGGAAGGTGGCACAGATACGCAGTATTTT. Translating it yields CASSRDREGGTDTQYF.

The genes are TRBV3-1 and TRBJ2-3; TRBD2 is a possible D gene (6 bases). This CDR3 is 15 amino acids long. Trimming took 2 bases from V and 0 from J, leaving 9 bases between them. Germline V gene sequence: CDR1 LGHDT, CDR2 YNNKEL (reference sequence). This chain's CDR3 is CASSQTGTSTDTQYF. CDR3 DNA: TGTGCCAGCAGCCAAACCGGGACTAGCACAGATACGCAGTATTTT.

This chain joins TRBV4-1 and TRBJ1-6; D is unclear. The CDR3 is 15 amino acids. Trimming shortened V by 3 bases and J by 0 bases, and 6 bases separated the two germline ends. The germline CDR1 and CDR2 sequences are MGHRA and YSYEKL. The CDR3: CASSQISSYNSPLHF. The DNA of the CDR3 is TGCGCCAGCAGCCAGATTAGCTCCTATAATTCACCCCTCCACTTT.

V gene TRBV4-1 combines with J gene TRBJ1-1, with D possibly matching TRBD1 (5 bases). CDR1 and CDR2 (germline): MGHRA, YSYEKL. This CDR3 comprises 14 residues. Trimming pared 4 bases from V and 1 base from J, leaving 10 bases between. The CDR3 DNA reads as TGCGCCAGCAGCCCCTGGGACGGGAACACTGAAGCTTTCTTT. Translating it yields CASSPWDGNTEAFF.

CDR3 nucleotide sequence: TGCGCCAGCAGCCAAGATTGGACAGGGTACGAGCAGTACGTC. This encodes CASSQDWTGYEQYV. This chain links TRBV4-1 with TRBJ2-7; 8 nucleotides line up with TRBD1. The J segment lost 4 bases and the V segment lost 0 bases, leaving 2 bases of the junction unmatched. CDR3 length equals 14 residues. Germline CDR1 reads MGHRA; CDR2 reads YSYEKL.

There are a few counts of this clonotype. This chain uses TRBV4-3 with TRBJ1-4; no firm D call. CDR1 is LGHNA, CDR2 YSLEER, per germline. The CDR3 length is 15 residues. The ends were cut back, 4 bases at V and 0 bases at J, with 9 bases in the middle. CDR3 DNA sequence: TGCGCCAGCAGCCGGACGGTTGCAACTAATGAAAAACTGTTTTTT. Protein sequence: CASSRTVATNEKLFF.

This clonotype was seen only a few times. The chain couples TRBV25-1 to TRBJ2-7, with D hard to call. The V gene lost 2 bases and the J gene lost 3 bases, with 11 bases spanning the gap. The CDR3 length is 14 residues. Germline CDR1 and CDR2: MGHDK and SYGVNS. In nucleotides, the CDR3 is TGTGCCAGCAGTGAAGGGCAGAATTTCTACGAGCAGTACTTC. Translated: CASSEGQNFYEQYF.

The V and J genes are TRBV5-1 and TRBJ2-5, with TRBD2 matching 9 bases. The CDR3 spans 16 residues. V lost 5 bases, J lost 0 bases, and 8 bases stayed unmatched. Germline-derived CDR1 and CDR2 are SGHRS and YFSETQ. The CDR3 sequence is CASRTGTSRDQETQYF. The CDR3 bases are TGCGCCAGCAGAACAGGGACTAGCCGGGACCAAGAGACCCAGTACTTC. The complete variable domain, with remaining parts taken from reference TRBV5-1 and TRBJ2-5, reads KAGVTQTPRYLIKTRGQQVTLSCSPISGHRSVSWYQQTPGQGLQFLFEYFSETQRNKGNFPGRFSGRQFSNSRSEMNVSTLELGDSALYLCASRTGTSRDQETQYFGPGTRLLVL.

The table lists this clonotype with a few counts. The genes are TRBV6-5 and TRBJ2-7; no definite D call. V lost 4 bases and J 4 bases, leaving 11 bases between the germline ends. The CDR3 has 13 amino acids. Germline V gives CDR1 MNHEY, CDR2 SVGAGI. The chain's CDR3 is CASSSRKNYEQYF. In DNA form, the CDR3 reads TGTGCCAGCAGTTCCCGGAAGAATTACGAGCAGTACTTC.